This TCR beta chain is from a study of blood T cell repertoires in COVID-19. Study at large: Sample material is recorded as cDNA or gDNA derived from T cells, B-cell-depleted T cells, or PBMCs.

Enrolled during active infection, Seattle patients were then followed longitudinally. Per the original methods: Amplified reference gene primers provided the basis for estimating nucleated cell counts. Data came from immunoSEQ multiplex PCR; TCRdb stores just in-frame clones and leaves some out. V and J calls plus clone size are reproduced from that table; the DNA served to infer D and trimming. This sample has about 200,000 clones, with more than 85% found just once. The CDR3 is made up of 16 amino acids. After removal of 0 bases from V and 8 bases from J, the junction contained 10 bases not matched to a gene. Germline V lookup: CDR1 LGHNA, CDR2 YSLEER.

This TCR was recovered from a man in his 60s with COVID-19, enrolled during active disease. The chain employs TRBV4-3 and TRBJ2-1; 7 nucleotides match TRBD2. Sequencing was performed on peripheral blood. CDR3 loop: CASSQEWLAVVYEQFF. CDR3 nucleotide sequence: TGCGCCAGCAGCCAAGAGTGGCTAGCGGTCGTCTATGAGCAGTTCTTC.